These 16 T cell receptor beta chains originate from one sample sequenced in a study of shared clonotypes between healthy human individuals. The repertoire was sequenced with immunoSEQ multiplex PCR; TCRdb's copy has only in-frame clones and lacks some. The table has approximately 1,500,000 clones, around 95% seen once. The source material was naive CD4+ T cells sorted from blood. Subset of the sample: CD45RA+ positively selected. Every receptor here comes from a man aged 25 to 40 in good health.

About this clone: This same CDR3 is encoded by further DNA sequences in the sample. The V gene is TRBV5-1, the J gene TRBJ2-5, with 12 bases aligning to TRBD2. Trimming at V came to 1 base and at J to 5 bases, leaving 0 bases not matched to a gene. Germline V gives CDR1 SGHRS, CDR2 YFSETQ. The CDR3 runs 14 residues. DNA of the CDR3: TGCGCCAGCAGCTTGCTAGCGGGGGGGGAGACCCAGTACTTC. This gives the protein CASSLLAGGETQYF. The full variable domain, rest sourced from reference TRBV5-1 and TRBJ2-5, is KAGVTQTPRYLIKTRGQQVTLSCSPISGHRSVSWYQQTPGQGLQFLFEYFSETQRNKGNFPGRFSGRQFSNSRSEMNVSTLELGDSALYLCASSLLAGGETQYFGPGTRLLVL.

This clone has a single count. The chain carries TRBV18 and TRBJ1-1; 7 positions agree with TRBD1. The trim removed 1 base at V and 0 bases at J, leaving 17 bases unmatched. Germline CDR1 is KGHSH and CDR2 is LQKENI. CDR3 size: 20 residues. CDR3 region: CASSPRPLTGLGVMNTEAFF. Here the CDR3 DNA reads TGTGCCAGCTCACCACGACCCTTGACAGGGTTAGGGGTTATGAACACTGAAGCTTTCTTT.

The chain employs TRBV9 and TRBJ2-1; TRBD2 is a possible D gene (5 bases). CDR1 is SGDLS, CDR2 YYNGEE, per germline. The V and J ends lost 3 bases and 3 bases respectively, with 10 bases between them. This CDR3 comprises 14 residues. The CDR3 DNA follows: TGTGCCAGCAGCGGCGGACTTAACTACAATGAGCAGTTCTTC. It codes for CASSGGLNYNEQFF. Drawing the rest from reference TRBV9 and TRBJ2-1, the complete variable domain is DSGVTQTPKHLITATGQRVTLRCSPRSGDLSVYWYQQSLDQGLQFLIQYYNGEERAKGNILERFSAQQFPDLHSELNLSSLELGDSALYFCASSGGLNYNEQFFGPGTRLTVL.

V usage is TRBV7-8 and J usage is TRBJ2-6; tentatively, D is TRBD1 (6 bases). The CDR3 has 16 amino acids. V shed 5 bases and J shed 1 base, with 12 bases lying between them. Germline CDR1 is SGHVS and CDR2 is FQNEAQ. CDR3 nucleotides: TGTGCCAGCAGCCCGACTGACAGGTCTGGGGCCAACGTCCTGACTTTC. Translation: CASSPTDRSGANVLTF.

The chain is built from TRBV7-2 and TRBJ2-5; 9 bases match TRBD2. Germline lookup yields CDR1 SGHTA and CDR2 FQGNSA. Trimming took 2 bases from V and 5 from J; bases not matched to a gene: 0. This CDR3 has 13 residues. The CDR3 DNA reads as TGTGCCAGCAGCTTAACTAGCGGGGAGACCCAGTACTTC. Protein product: CASSLTSGETQYF.

V gene TRBV7-3 combines with J gene TRBJ2-1; the D gene could be TRBD1 or TRBD2 (5 bases each). Trimming removed 4 bases at V and 3 bases at J, with 13 bases between. The CDR3 is 15 residues long. Germline V gene data show CDR1 as SGHTA and CDR2 as FQGTGA. The CDR3 region is CASSSGAAGYNEQFF. CDR3 sequence (DNA): TGTGCCAGCAGCTCCGGGGCCGCCGGCTACAATGAGCAGTTCTTC.

The chain's CDR3 is CASSLTRNNSPLHF. The CDR3 region has the DNA TGTGCCAGCAGCCTCACGAGGAATAATTCACCCCTCCACTTT. The V call is TRBV6-5, the J call TRBJ1-6; D ambiguous. The V gene's germline CDR1 is MNHEY and CDR2 SVGAGI. V lost 6 bases to trimming and J lost 5 bases, with 11 bases between them. CDR3 length equals 14 residues.

With respect to this clone: A read error may account for a junction end that differs from germline. J is TRBJ1-1 and V is TRBV15; D is unclear. The CDR3 is 16 residues long. Germline V CDR1 and CDR2: LNHNV, YYDKDF (reference sequence). This CDR3 is CAASRDSMAGLGEAFF. The CDR3 nucleotides read TGTGCCGCCAGCAGAGATTCGATGGCGGGGTTGGGTGAAGCTTTCTTT.

The sample holds one count of this clone. Here the CDR3 reads CASSLWVPGTDTQYF. The CDR3 DNA sequence: TGTGCCAGCAGCTTATGGGTTCCTGGCACAGATACGCAGTATTTT. The chain combines TRBV7-9 with TRBJ2-3, with D unclear. The CDR3 spans 15 residues. From germline, CDR1 is SEHNR and CDR2 FQNEAQ (reference sequence). Trimming removed 2 bases from V and 1 base from J, with 10 bases in between.

As for this clone: Within the sample, other DNA sequences also encode this same CDR3. The chain joins TRBV18 to TRBJ1-1; unclear D gene. This CDR3 has 15 residues. V lost 3 bases, J lost 2 bases, and 13 bases lay in between. The germline V gene encodes CDR1 KGHSH and CDR2 LQKENI. CDR3 nucleotides: TGTGCCAGCTCACCGTTACCGGGTCCCAACACTGAAGCTTTCTTT. Translation gives CASSPLPGPNTEAFF. Combining the CDR3 with reference TRBV18 and TRBJ1-1 gives the whole variable domain NAGVMQNPRHLVRRRGQEARLRCSPMKGHSHVYWYRQLPEEGLKFMVYLQKENIIDESGMPKERFSAEFPKEGPSILRIQQVVRGDSAAYFCASSPLPGPNTEAFFGQGTRLTVV.

The genes are TRBV19 and TRBJ1-4; D is possibly TRBD1 (5 bases). CDR1 and CDR2 (germline): LNHDA, SQIVND (reference sequence). V was clipped by 5 bases and J by 12 bases, with 16 bases between them. The CDR3 has 13 amino acids. CDR3 amino acids: CASSPSATGELFF. The CDR3 bases are TGTGCCAGTAGTCCTTCGGCCACGGGGGAACTGTTTTTT.

V is TRBV9 and J is TRBJ2-1; TRBD2 aligns across 8 bases. This CDR3 is 15 amino acids long. The V segment lost 0 bases and the J segment 5 bases; nucleotides outside the gene matches: 4. Looked up from germline, CDR1 is SGDLS and CDR2 is YYNGEE. In nucleotides, the CDR3 is TGTGCCAGCAGCGTAGTAGCGGGACGGGACAATGAGCAGTTCTTC. Protein: CASSVVAGRDNEQFF.

Concerning this clone: This same CDR3 is encoded by further DNA sequences in the sample. J is TRBJ2-6 and V is TRBV9, with unresolved D. V was cut by 0 bases and J by 1 base, with 5 bases left in between. Per germline, CDR1 SGDLS and CDR2 YYNGEE. This CDR3 is 15 amino acids long. The CDR3 here is CASSVEGSGANVLTF. DNA for the CDR3: TGTGCCAGCAGCGTAGAAGGTTCTGGGGCCAACGTCCTGACTTTC.

This chain uses TRBV28 with TRBJ2-7; TRBD1 aligns across 8 bases. Trimming cost V 7 bases and J 3 bases; bases outside gene matches: 8. Germline V gives CDR1 MDHEN, CDR2 SYDVKM. CDR3 length equals 14 residues. CDR3 DNA sequence: TGTGCCAGCACCACAGGGGGGATCTACTACGAGCAGTACTTC. This sequence encodes CASTTGGIYYEQYF.

The chain couples TRBV5-4 to TRBJ2-3, with a tentative D call TRBD2 (5 bases). V was cut by 2 bases and J by 2 bases, with 15 bases left in between. Germline assignment: CDR1 SGHNT and CDR2 YYREEE (reference sequence). The CDR3 spans 16 residues. CDR3 nucleotide sequence: TGTGCCAGCAGCTTCCCTGCGGGCGGCGTCACAGATACGCAGTATTTT. Encoded protein: CASSFPAGGVTDTQYF.

The rearrangement uses TRBV5-1 and TRBJ2-6; 9 bases align to TRBD1. CDR1 is SGHRS, CDR2 YFSETQ, per germline. V lost 1 base, J lost 0 bases, and 5 bases stayed unmatched. The CDR3 totals 18 residues. CDR3: CASSLFATGGSGANVLTF. As DNA, the CDR3 is TGCGCCAGCAGCTTGTTTGCGACAGGGGGCTCTGGGGCCAACGTCCTGACTTTC.